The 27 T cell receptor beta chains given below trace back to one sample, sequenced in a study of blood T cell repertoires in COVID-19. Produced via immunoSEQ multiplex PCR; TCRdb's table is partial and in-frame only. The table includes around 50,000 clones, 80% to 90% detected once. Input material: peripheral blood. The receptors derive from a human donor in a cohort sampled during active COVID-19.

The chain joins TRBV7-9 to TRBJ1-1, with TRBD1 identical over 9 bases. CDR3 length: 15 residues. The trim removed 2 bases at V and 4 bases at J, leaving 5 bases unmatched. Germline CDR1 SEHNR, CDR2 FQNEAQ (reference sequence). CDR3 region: CASSLSGTGPTEAFF. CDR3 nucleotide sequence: TGTGCCAGCAGCTTATCAGGGACAGGGCCCACTGAAGCTTTCTTT.

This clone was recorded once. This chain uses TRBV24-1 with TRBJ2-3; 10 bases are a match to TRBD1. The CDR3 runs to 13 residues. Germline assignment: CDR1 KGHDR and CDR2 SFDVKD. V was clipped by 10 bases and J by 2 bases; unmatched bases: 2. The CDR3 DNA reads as TGTGCCACGACAGGGGGCCCCACAGATACGCAGTATTTT. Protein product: CATTGGPTDTQYF.

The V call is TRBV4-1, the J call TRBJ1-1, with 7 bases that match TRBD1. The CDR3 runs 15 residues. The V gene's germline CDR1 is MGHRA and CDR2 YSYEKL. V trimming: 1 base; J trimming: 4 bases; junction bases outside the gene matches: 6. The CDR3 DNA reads TGCGCCAGCAGCCAAGCGGCGACAGGGTTCACTGAAGCTTTCTTT. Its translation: CASSQAATGFTEAFF.

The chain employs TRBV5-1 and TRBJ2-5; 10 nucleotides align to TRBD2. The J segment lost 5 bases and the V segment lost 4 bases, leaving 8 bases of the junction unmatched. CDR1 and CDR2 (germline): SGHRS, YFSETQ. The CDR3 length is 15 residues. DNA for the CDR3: TGCGCCAGCAGCCTGACTAGCGGGTCGGGGGAGACCCAGTACTTC. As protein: CASSLTSGSGETQYF.

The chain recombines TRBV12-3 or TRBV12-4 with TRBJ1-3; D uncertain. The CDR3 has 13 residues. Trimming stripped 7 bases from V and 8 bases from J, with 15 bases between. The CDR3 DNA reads TGTGCCAGCACCGTGACGGGGTTCTACACCATATATTTT. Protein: CASTVTGFYTIYF.

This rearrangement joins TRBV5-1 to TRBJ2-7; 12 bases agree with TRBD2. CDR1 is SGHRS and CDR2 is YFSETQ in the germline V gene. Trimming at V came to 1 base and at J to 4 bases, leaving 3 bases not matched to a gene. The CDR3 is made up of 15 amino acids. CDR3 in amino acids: CASSLTSGGIYEQYF. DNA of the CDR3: TGCGCCAGCAGCTTGACTAGCGGGGGGATTTACGAGCAGTACTTC.

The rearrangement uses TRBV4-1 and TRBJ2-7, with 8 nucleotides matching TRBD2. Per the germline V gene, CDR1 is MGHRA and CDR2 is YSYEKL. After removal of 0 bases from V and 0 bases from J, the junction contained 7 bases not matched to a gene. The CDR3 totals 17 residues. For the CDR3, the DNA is TGCGCCAGCAGCCAAGATCGGTTTAGCGGGGCCTCCTACGAGCAGTACTTC. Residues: CASSQDRFSGASYEQYF.

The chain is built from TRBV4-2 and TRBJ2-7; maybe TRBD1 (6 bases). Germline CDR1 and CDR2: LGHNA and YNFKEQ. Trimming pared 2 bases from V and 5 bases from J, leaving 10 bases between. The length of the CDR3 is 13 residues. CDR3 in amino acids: CASSQKDSNEQYF. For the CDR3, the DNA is TGTGCCAGCAGCCAAAAGGACAGTAACGAGCAGTACTTC.

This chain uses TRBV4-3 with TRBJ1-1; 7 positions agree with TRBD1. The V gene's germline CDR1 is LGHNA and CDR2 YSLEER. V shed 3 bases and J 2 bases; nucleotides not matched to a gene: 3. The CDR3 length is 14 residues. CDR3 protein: CASSQGQINTEAFF. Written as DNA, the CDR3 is TGCGCCAGCAGCCAGGGACAGATTAACACTGAAGCTTTCTTT.

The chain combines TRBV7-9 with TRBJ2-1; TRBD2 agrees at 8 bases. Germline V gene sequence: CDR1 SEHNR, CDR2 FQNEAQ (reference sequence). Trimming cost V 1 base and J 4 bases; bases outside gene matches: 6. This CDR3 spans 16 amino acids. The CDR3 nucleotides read TGTGCCAGCAGCTTAGGGGCTGGCGGGGGGTACAATGAGCAGTTCTTC. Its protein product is CASSLGAGGGYNEQFF.

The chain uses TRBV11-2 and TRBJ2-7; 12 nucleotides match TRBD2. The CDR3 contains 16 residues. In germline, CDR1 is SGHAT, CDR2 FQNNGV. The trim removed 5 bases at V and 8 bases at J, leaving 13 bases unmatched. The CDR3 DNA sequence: TGTGCCAGCAGCCTAAAGACTAGCGGGAGAAGGGTAAAGCAGTACTTC. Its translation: CASSLKTSGRRVKQYF.

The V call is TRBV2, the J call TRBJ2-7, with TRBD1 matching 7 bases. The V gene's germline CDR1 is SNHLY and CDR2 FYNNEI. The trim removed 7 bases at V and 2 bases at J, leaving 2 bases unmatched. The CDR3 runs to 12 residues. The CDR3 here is CASKGQPYEQYF. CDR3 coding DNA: TGTGCCAGCAAGGGACAGCCCTACGAGCAGTACTTC. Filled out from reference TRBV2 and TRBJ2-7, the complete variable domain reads EPEVTQTPSHQVTQMGQEVILRCVPISNHLYFYWYRQILGQKVEFLVSFYNNEISEKSEIFDDQFSVERPDGSNFTLKIRSTKLEDSAMYFCASKGQPYEQYFGPGTRLTVT.

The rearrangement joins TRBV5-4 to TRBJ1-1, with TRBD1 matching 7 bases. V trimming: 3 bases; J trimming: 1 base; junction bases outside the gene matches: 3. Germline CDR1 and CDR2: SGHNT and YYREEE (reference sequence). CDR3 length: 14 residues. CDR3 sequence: CASSSTGRNTEAFF. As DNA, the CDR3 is TGTGCCAGCAGCTCGACAGGGAGGAACACTGAAGCTTTCTTT.

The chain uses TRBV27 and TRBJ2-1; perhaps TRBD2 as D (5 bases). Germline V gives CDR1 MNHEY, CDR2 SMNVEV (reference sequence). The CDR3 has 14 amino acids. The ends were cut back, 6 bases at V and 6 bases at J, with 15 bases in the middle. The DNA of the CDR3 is TGTGCCAGCAGAGAACCAAGCGGCCCCAATGAGCAGTTCTTC. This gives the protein CASREPSGPNEQFF.

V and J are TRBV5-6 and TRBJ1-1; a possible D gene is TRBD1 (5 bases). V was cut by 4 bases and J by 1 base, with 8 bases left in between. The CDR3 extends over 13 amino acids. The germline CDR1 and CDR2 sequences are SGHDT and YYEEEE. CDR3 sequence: CASSPGQNTEAFF. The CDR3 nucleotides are TGTGCCAGCAGCCCCGGACAGAACACTGAAGCTTTCTTT.

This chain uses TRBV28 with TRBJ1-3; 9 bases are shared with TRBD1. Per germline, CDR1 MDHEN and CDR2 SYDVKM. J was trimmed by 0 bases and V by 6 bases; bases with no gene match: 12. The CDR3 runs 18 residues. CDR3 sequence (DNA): TGTGCCAGCAGAACCGGGACAGGGAAGGTGTACTCTGGAAACACCATATATTTT. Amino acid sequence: CASRTGTGKVYSGNTIYF.

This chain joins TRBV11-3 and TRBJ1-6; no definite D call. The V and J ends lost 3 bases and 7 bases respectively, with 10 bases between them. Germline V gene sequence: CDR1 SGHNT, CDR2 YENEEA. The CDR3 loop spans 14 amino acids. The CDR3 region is CASSFGPGNSPLHF. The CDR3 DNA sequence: TGTGCCAGCAGCTTTGGACCGGGAAATTCACCCCTCCACTTT.

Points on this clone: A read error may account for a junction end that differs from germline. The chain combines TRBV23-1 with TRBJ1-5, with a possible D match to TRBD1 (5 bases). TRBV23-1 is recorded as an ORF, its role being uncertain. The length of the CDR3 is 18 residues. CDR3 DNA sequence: TGCGCCAGCAGTCAATCCCCCCGCGGGGCCTCTGCGGATCAGACCCAGCATTTT. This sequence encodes CASSQSPRGASADQTQHF.

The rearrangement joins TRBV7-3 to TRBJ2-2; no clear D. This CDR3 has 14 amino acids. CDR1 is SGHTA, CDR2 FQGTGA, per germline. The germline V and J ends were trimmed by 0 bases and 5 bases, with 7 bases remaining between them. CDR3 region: CASSLTTSTGELFF. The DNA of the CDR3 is TGTGCCAGCAGCTTAACCACGAGTACCGGGGAGCTGTTTTTT.

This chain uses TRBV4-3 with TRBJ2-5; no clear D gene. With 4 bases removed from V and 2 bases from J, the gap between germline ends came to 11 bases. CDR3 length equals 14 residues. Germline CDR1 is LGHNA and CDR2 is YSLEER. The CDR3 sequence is CASSRRLNQETQYF. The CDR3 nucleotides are TGCGCCAGCAGCCGACGACTCAATCAAGAGACCCAGTACTTC.

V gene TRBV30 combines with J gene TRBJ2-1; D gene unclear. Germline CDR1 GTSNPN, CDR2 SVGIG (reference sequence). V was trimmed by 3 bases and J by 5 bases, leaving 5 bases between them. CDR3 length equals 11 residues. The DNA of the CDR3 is TGTGCCTGGAGCCAGAACAATGAGCAGTTCTTC. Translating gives CAWSQNNEQFF.

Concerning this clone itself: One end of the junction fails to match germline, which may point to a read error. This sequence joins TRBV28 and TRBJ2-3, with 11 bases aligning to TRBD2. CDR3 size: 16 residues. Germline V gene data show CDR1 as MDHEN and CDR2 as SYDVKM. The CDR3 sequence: CAGSPRLAGLLHTQYF. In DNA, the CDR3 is TGTGCCGGCAGCCCTCGACTAGCGGGGTTATTACATACGCAGTATTTT.

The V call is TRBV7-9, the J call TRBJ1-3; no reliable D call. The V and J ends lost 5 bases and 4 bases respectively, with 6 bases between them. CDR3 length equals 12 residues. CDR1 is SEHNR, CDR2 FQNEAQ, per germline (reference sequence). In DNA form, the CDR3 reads TGTGCCAGCAGCCTAACGGGAAACACCATATATTTT. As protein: CASSLTGNTIYF.

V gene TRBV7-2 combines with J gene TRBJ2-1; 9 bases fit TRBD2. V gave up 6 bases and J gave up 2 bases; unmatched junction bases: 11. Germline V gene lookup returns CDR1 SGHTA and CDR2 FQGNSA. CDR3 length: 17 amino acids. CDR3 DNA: TGTGCCAGCAGTCTCTGGGGCGGGAGGGCCACCTACAATGAGCAGTTCTTC. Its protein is CASSLWGGRATYNEQFF.

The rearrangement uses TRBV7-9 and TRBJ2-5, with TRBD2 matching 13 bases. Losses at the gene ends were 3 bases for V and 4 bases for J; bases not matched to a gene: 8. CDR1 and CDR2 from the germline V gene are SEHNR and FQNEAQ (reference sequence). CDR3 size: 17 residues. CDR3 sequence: CASSLGLAGLAAETQYF. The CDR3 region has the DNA TGTGCCAGCAGCTTGGGACTAGCGGGGCTGGCGGCAGAGACCCAGTACTTC.

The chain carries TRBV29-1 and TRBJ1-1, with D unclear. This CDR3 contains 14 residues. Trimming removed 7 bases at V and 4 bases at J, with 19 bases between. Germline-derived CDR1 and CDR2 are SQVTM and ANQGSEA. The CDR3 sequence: CSACKGNRGTEAFF. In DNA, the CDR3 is TGCAGCGCATGCAAAGGTAACCGGGGCACTGAAGCTTTCTTT.

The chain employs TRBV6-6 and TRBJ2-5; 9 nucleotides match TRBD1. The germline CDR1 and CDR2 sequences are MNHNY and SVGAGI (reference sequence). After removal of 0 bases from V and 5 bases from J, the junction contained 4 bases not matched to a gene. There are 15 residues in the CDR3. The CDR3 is CASSYSDRGLETQYF. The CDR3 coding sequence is TGTGCCAGCAGTTACTCTGACAGGGGGTTGGAGACCCAGTACTTC.